This T cell receptor beta chain was recorded in a study of immune evolution from preneoplasia to lung adenocarcinoma. Findings of the study overall: Later-stage lesions appeared to have more T cells, more diversity, less clonality. Top clone share appeared to fall from AAH through AIS, MIA, adenocarcinoma.

This clone was picked up a small number of times. Its specificity is unknown. Some clones are missing from TCRdb's copy, which holds only in-frame ones; the method was immunoSEQ multiplex PCR. The table includes about 5,500 clones, 70% to 90% detected once. Patient tissue came from resections in Japan or China, 2014–2017. Histologic diagnosis was independently verified by two lung pathologists. This sequence originates from a person aged 70 to 85 with lung adenocarcinoma. The specimen was FFPE adjacent normal lung tissue.

The CDR3 DNA is TGTGCCAGCTCACCAGCCAGCACAGATACGCAGTATTTT. This codes for CASSPASTDTQYF. The V gene is TRBV18, the J gene TRBJ2-3, with no clear D. The V end was cut by 2 bases, the J end by 0 bases, with 3 bases between. This CDR3 contains 13 residues. Germline values: CDR1 KGHSH, CDR2 LQKENI.